The present TCR beta chain was sequenced within a study of blood T cell repertoires in COVID-19. This table comes from immunoSEQ multiplex PCR, and its TCRdb copy is limited to in-frame clones, with some not included. The repertoire holds about 140,000 clones, with around four fifths as singletons. Per germline, CDR1 SGHNT and CDR2 YYREEE (reference sequence). Losses at the gene ends were 2 bases for V and 3 bases for J; bases not matched to a gene: 4. The CDR3 has 14 amino acids. The chain has TRBV5-4 and TRBJ2-7, with 8 bases fitting TRBD1. The clonotype originates from a woman in her thirties or forties who had recovered from COVID-19. Sequencing was performed on PBMCs or T cells enriched from blood (not recorded which). The CDR3 bases are TGTGCCAGCAGCTTACAGGGGGGAGACTACGAGCAGTACTTC. Translation: CASSLQGGDYEQYF.